The 9 T cell receptor beta chains below were found in one sample sequenced in a study of cytomegalovirus exposure and HLA in healthy donors. Amplification used 60 Vbeta primers and 13 Jbeta primers. Libraries were prepared by immunoSEQ multiplex PCR; TCRdb keeps only in-frame clonotypes and omits some of them. The table includes approximately 150,000 clones, 73% detected once. The specimen sequenced was PBMCs. All receptors come from a woman younger than 35 in good health and CMV-seropositive.

The chain combines TRBV5-8 with TRBJ2-4; a possible D gene is TRBD2 (5 bases). This CDR3 has 14 residues. Between the trimmed V and J ends, which lost 4 bases and 4 bases, there was a span of 12 bases. Germline CDR1 is SGHTS and CDR2 is YDEGEE. DNA for the CDR3: TGTGCCAGCAGCCCCCCCGGGGTTAAAAACATTCAGTACTTC. Translating gives CASSPPGVKNIQYF. Variable domain in full (rest from reference TRBV5-8 and TRBJ2-4): EAGVTQSPTHLIKTRGQQATLRCSPISGHTSVYWYQQALGLGLQFLLWYDEGEERNRGNFPPRFSGRQFPNYSSELNVNALELEDSALYLCASSPPGVKNIQYFGAGTRLSVL.

CDR3 in DNA: TGTGCCAGCAGCTTGATCCAGGGCAATGAGCAGTTCTTC. It specifies CASSLIQGNEQFF. The V gene is TRBV5-6, the J gene TRBJ2-1; maybe TRBD1 (5 bases). This CDR3 has 13 amino acids. The V end was cut by 1 base, the J end by 6 bases, with 8 bases between. Germline V gene data show CDR1 as SGHDT and CDR2 as YYEEEE.

V and J are TRBV7-2 and TRBJ1-1; 8 bases are shared with TRBD1. The length of the CDR3 is 15 residues. Looked up from germline, CDR1 is SGHTA and CDR2 is FQGNSA. Trimming took 3 bases from V and 7 from J; bases not matched to a gene: 10. CDR3 nucleotides: TGTGCCAGCAGCTTCCAGGGGGCGAACGTCGGTGAAGCTTTCTTT. Protein product: CASSFQGANVGEAFF.

Only one count was recorded for this clone. The CDR3 bases are TGTGCCAGCACCGGACAGGGAGGGAGGGAGCAGTACTTC. Its translation is CASTGQGGREQYF. The chain employs TRBV6-6 and TRBJ2-7, with D tentatively TRBD1 (8 bases). V was pared by 7 bases and J by 7 bases, with 17 bases between. Germline-derived CDR1 and CDR2 are MNHNY and SVGAGI (reference sequence). The CDR3 consists of 13 residues.

The chain links TRBV7-9 to TRBJ2-5; 9 positions agree with TRBD1. The V segment lost 5 bases and the J segment 5 bases; nucleotides outside the gene matches: 6. This CDR3 contains 14 residues. Germline V gene lookup returns CDR1 SEHNR and CDR2 FQNEAQ (reference sequence). CDR3 DNA sequence: TGTGCCAGCAGCGAGACAGGGGGTGAGGAGACCCAGTACTTC. It yields the protein CASSETGGEETQYF.

This clone was seen only a few times. The V call is TRBV6-1, the J call TRBJ1-2; a weak D match, TRBD1 (6 bases). CDR1 and CDR2 from the germline V gene are MNHNS and SASEGT. This CDR3 region has 14 residues. The V end lost 6 bases, the J end lost 7 bases, and 18 bases lay between the germline ends. The CDR3 bases are TGTGCCAGCAGCGGGGGGGCAGGTATTCTTGGCTACACCTTC. It yields the protein CASSGGAGILGYTF.

The chain recombines TRBV4-3 with TRBJ2-5, with D tentatively TRBD2 (5 bases). The CDR3 length is 15 residues. CDR1 is LGHNA and CDR2 is YSLEER in the germline V gene. V was pared by 1 base and J by 2 bases, with 11 bases between. For the CDR3, the DNA is TGCGCCAGCAGCCAAGTTTTGGGAGTTCAAGAGACCCAGTACTTC. Protein: CASSQVLGVQETQYF.

The chain links TRBV19 to TRBJ1-5; a weak D match, TRBD1 (5 bases). V dropped 0 bases and J dropped 2 bases, with 14 bases sitting between them. The CDR3 runs 17 residues. Germline CDR1 LNHDA, CDR2 SQIVND (reference sequence). The CDR3 loop reads CASSIEKGARGNQPQHF. The CDR3 DNA sequence: TGTGCCAGTAGTATAGAGAAAGGGGCGAGAGGCAATCAGCCCCAGCATTTT. The full variable domain, rest sourced from reference TRBV19 and TRBJ1-5, is DGGITQSPKYLFRKEGQNVTLSCEQNLNHDAMYWYRQDPGQGLRLIYYSQIVNDFQKGDIAEGYSVSREKKESFPLTVTSAQKNPTAFYLCASSIEKGARGNQPQHFGDGTRLSIL.

The table lists this clone with a few counts. This chain uses TRBV29-1 with TRBJ1-2, with 7 bases that match TRBD1. V was clipped by 3 bases and J by 1 base; unmatched bases: 8. Germline V gene data show CDR1 as SQVTM and CDR2 as ANQGSEA. The CDR3 spans 15 residues. In DNA form, the CDR3 reads TGCAGCGTTGATGTCCGACAGGGTGTTAACTATGGCTACACCTTC. Translating it yields CSVDVRQGVNYGYTF.